These 24 T cell receptor beta chains were sequenced from one sample in a study of control samples from healthy donors and cancer patients. Produced via immunoSEQ multiplex PCR; TCRdb's table is partial and in-frame only. The sample consists of 180,000 or so clones, approximately 92% of them appearing once. The sequenced sample consisted of blood. These receptors were taken from a woman aged 60-70 years in good health.

This clone has just one count. The CDR3 is CASSPGGTDTQYF. The CDR3 coding sequence is TGTGCCAGCAGCCCGGGGGGCACAGATACGCAGTATTTT. This chain connects TRBV11-2 to TRBJ2-3; D may be TRBD2 (6 bases). Trimming removed 5 bases from V and 1 base from J, with 7 bases in between. Germline V gives CDR1 SGHAT, CDR2 FQNNGV. The CDR3 is made up of 13 amino acids. Using reference TRBV11-2 and TRBJ2-3 for the parts outside the CDR3, the full variable domain is EAGVAQSPRYKIIEKRQSVAFWCNPISGHATLYWYQQILGQGPKLLIQFQNNGVVDDSQLPKDRFSAERLKGVDSTLKIQPAKLEDSAVYLCASSPGGTDTQYFGPGTRLTVL.

Comments on this clone: Germline is not matched at one junction end, which may reflect a read error. The chain recombines TRBV7-7 with TRBJ2-7; a possible D gene is TRBD1 (6 bases). Germline V gives CDR1 SSHAT, CDR2 FNYEAQ (reference sequence). The CDR3 length is 13 residues. Written as DNA, the CDR3 is TGTGCTAGCAGCTTGGGACAAGTCTCCGAGCAGTACTTC. It translates to CASSLGQVSEQYF. Supplemented by reference TRBV7-7 and TRBJ2-7, the full variable domain reads GAGVSQSPRYKVTKRGQDVTLRCDPISSHATLYWYQQALGQGPEFLTYFNYEAQPDKSGLPSDRFSAERPEGSISTLTIQRTEQRDSAMYRCASSLGQVSEQYFGPGTRLTVT.

The chain couples TRBV7-3 to TRBJ2-3; D may be TRBD2 (5 bases). The germline CDR1 and CDR2 sequences are SGHTA and FQGTGA. Trimming removed 3 bases at V and 7 bases at J, with 17 bases between. This CDR3 spans 15 amino acids. This chain's CDR3 is CASSLLGLAGHTQYF. CDR3 in DNA: TGTGCCAGCAGCTTGTTAGGCCTAGCAGGTCATACGCAGTATTTT.

The J gene is TRBJ1-3, the V gene TRBV7-8; D call uncertain. Trimming cost V 6 bases and J 0 bases, with 15 bases left between them. The germline gives CDR1 SGHVS, CDR2 FQNEAQ. The CDR3 loop spans 16 amino acids. CDR3 region: CASSPIASGSGNTIYF. The CDR3 DNA reads TGTGCCAGCAGTCCCATAGCATCAGGCTCTGGAAACACCATATATTTT.

The chain links TRBV6-5 to TRBJ1-1; no firm D call. Trimming took 4 bases from V and 4 from J, leaving 13 bases between them. Per germline, CDR1 MNHEY and CDR2 SVGAGI. CDR3 size: 14 residues. CDR3 protein: CASSLEGGSTEAFF. CDR3 sequence (DNA): TGTGCCAGCAGTTTGGAGGGTGGGAGCACTGAAGCTTTCTTT.

This rearrangement joins TRBV10-1 to TRBJ1-5; D might be TRBD1 (5 bases). Germline V gene data show CDR1 as WNHNN and CDR2 as SYGVQD (reference sequence). This CDR3 is 15 amino acids long. V dropped 3 bases and J dropped 5 bases, with 14 bases sitting between them. This chain's CDR3 is CASSDSLGEHQPQHF. Here the CDR3 DNA reads TGCGCCAGCAGTGACTCCTTAGGGGAGCATCAGCCCCAGCATTTT.

This chain joins TRBV12-3 or TRBV12-4 and TRBJ1-1; no firm D call. The V end lost 2 bases, the J end lost 2 bases, and 6 bases lay between the germline ends. The CDR3 sequence is 13 residues long. CDR3 amino acids: CASSLIFNTEAFF. In DNA, the CDR3 is TGTGCCAGCAGTTTAATTTTTAACACTGAAGCTTTCTTT.

This clone appeared once. This rearrangement joins TRBV10-2 to TRBJ2-7; no firm D call. Trimming shortened V by 4 bases and J by 3 bases, and 10 bases separated the two germline ends. This CDR3 has 13 residues. CDR1 and CDR2 (germline): WSHSY, SAAADI. CDR3 sequence (DNA): TGCGCCAGCAGTGCCCGGCAGAGCTACGAGCAGTACTTC. Its translation is CASSARQSYEQYF.

The chain uses TRBV9 and TRBJ1-4; 7 positions match TRBD1. Germline trimming cut 0 bases from V and 3 bases from J; bases unmatched to any gene: 8. Germline V gene data show CDR1 as SGDLS and CDR2 as YYNGEE. The CDR3 consists of 17 residues. The CDR3 sequence is CASSVGLLGGSNEKLFF. CDR3 sequence (DNA): TGTGCCAGCAGCGTAGGTCTACTAGGGGGCTCTAATGAAAAACTGTTTTTT. Using reference TRBV9 and TRBJ1-4 for the parts outside the CDR3, the full variable domain is DSGVTQTPKHLITATGQRVTLRCSPRSGDLSVYWYQQSLDQGLQFLIQYYNGEERAKGNILERFSAQQFPDLHSELNLSSLELGDSALYFCASSVGLLGGSNEKLFFGSGTQLSVL.

The rearrangement joins TRBV7-6 to TRBJ1-1, with 7 bases matching TRBD1. The CDR3 extends over 16 amino acids. Per the germline V gene, CDR1 is SGHVS and CDR2 is FNYEAQ. J gave up 4 bases and V 5 bases, and 13 bases lay outside the gene matches. CDR3 protein: CASSPFPGGPGTEAFF. As DNA, the CDR3 is TGTGCCAGCAGCCCATTTCCAGGGGGGCCGGGCACTGAAGCTTTCTTT.

The chain joins TRBV6-6 to TRBJ1-4; D may be TRBD1 (5 bases). Looked up from germline, CDR1 is MNHNY and CDR2 is SVGAGI (reference sequence). The germline V and J ends were trimmed by 4 bases and 7 bases, with 10 bases remaining between them. This CDR3 region has 13 residues. The CDR3 bases are TGTGCCAGCAGTTTGCCGGGACGTGAAAAACTGTTTTTT. Translation gives CASSLPGREKLFF.

This clone has a single count. The chain joins TRBV6-2 or TRBV6-3 to TRBJ1-2, with no clear D. V was clipped by 0 bases and J by 4 bases, with 12 bases between them. This CDR3 is 15 amino acids long. Germline CDR1 MNHEY, CDR2 SVGEGT. The CDR3 loop reads CASSYSTGTPYGYTF. The DNA for the CDR3 is TGTGCCAGCAGTTACTCGACGGGAACCCCCTATGGCTACACCTTC.

The chain employs TRBV5-8 and TRBJ1-4, with D possibly TRBD1 on 5 matching bases. Trimming took 6 bases from V and 4 from J, leaving 19 bases between them. Germline V gene sequence: CDR1 SGHTS, CDR2 YDEGEE. The CDR3 is made up of 16 amino acids. The CDR3 DNA follows: TGTGCCAGCACCCTGGGGACGGGAAGAGTTAATGAAAAACTGTTTTTT. This encodes CASTLGTGRVNEKLFF.

The V gene is TRBV28, the J gene TRBJ2-3; D tentatively reads TRBD1 or TRBD2 (6 bases each). Trimming stripped 7 bases from V and 6 bases from J, with 14 bases between. CDR3 length: 13 amino acids. Looked up from germline, CDR1 is MDHEN and CDR2 is SYDVKM. CDR3 residues: CASNWGAGDTQYF. The DNA of the CDR3 is TGTGCCAGCAACTGGGGGGCCGGGGATACGCAGTATTTT.

The genes are TRBV14 and TRBJ1-4; 7 nucleotides align to TRBD1. Trimming removed 0 bases from V and 4 bases from J; junction bases left unmatched: 14. Germline V gene lookup returns CDR1 SGHDN and CDR2 FVKESK. The CDR3 is 19 residues long. CDR3 in DNA: TGTGCCAGCAGCCAAGATTATCTTCACAGGGGATGGGGTAATGAAAAACTGTTTTTT. Protein sequence: CASSQDYLHRGWGNEKLFF.

This clone was seen only once. In DNA, the CDR3 is TGTGCCACCTCAGGGGATGCGGCAGGAGAAAAACTGTTTTTT. This codes for CATSGDAAGEKLFF. The chain employs TRBV19 and TRBJ1-4, with a tentative D call TRBD1 (6 bases). Germline V CDR1 and CDR2: LNHDA, SQIVND (reference sequence). The CDR3 sequence is 14 residues long. V was shortened by 10 bases and J by 8 bases, with 20 bases between the two germline ends.

This clone was counted a single time. The rearrangement joins TRBV5-4 to TRBJ1-4, with TRBD1 identical over 7 bases. The length of the CDR3 is 14 residues. The ends lost 4 bases at V and 4 bases at J; junction bases unmatched: 4. CDR1 SGHNT and CDR2 YYREEE come from the germline V gene (reference sequence). The CDR3 loop reads CASSAGQYNEKLFF. The CDR3 nucleotides read TGTGCCAGCAGCGCGGGACAGTATAATGAAAAACTGTTTTTT.

This clone has a single count. CDR3 loop: CASSPNGGGVYEQYF. CDR3 coding DNA: TGTGCCAGCTCACCAAATGGCGGGGGCGTGTACGAGCAGTACTTC. V usage is TRBV18 and J usage is TRBJ2-7, with D perhaps TRBD2 (7 bases). Germline CDR1 reads KGHSH; CDR2 reads LQKENI. The CDR3 has 15 residues. Trimming shortened V by 2 bases and J by 4 bases, and 15 bases separated the two germline ends.

This clone was counted a single time. V gene TRBV23-1 combines with J gene TRBJ2-7; D call uncertain. TRBV23-1 falls under the ORF class, with uncertain function. Trimming shortened V by 3 bases and J by 2 bases, and 17 bases separated the two germline ends. CDR3 size: 16 residues. CDR3 sequence: CASSHHDFPKPYEQYF. CDR3 nucleotide sequence: TGCGCCAGCAGTCATCATGACTTTCCCAAACCCTACGAGCAGTACTTC.

The chain carries TRBV18 and TRBJ1-1, with D perhaps TRBD1 (5 bases). The germline gives CDR1 KGHSH, CDR2 LQKENI. CDR3 length equals 13 residues. The V end was cut by 2 bases, the J end by 4 bases, with 8 bases between. The CDR3 sequence: CASSPGRGTEAFF. CDR3 nucleotide sequence: TGTGCCAGCTCACCAGGGAGGGGCACTGAAGCTTTCTTT.

The chain uses TRBV19 and TRBJ2-3; D is possibly TRBD1 or TRBD2 (5 bases each). CDR3 length: 14 amino acids. From germline, CDR1 is LNHDA and CDR2 SQIVND (reference sequence). Trimming removed 8 bases from V and 3 bases from J, with 15 bases in between. CDR3 in amino acids: CASALAWGTDTQYF. The CDR3 coding sequence is TGTGCCAGTGCCCTGGCCTGGGGGACAGATACGCAGTATTTT.

The J gene is TRBJ1-2, the V gene TRBV10-3; D unclear. There are 13 residues in the CDR3. Deletions cut 4 bases from V and 4 bases from J, with 10 bases between. Per germline, CDR1 ENHRY and CDR2 SYGVKD. CDR3 bases: TGTGCCATCAGTGGTGAGGAAGGCTATGGCTACACCTTC. This encodes CAISGEEGYGYTF.

This clone was picked up one time. J is TRBJ2-7 and V is TRBV27; 8 bases align to TRBD1. This CDR3 is 15 amino acids long. The V and J ends lost 5 bases and 0 bases, in that order; junction bases with no gene match: 6. Looked up from germline, CDR1 is MNHEY and CDR2 is SMNVEV (reference sequence). The CDR3 DNA sequence: TGTGCCAGCAGTAGAGGACAGGGATACTCCTACGAGCAGTACTTC. Its translation: CASSRGQGYSYEQYF.

The V and J genes are TRBV7-3 and TRBJ2-6, with D unclear. V lost 5 bases and J 0 bases, leaving 11 bases between the germline ends. The germline V gene encodes CDR1 SGHTA and CDR2 FQGTGA. The CDR3 is 16 amino acids. CDR3 sequence: CASSTGPSSGANVLTF. Written as DNA, the CDR3 is TGTGCCAGCAGCACCGGCCCATCCTCTGGGGCCAACGTCCTGACTTTC.